A selection of T cell receptor beta chains follows, all from one sample in a study of OX40 agonist ivuxolimab in advanced cancers. Using immunoSEQ multiplex PCR, the repertoire was profiled, and TCRdb retains in-frame clones only, with some absent. Seen here are tens of thousands of clones, about nine tenths observed once, and the top ten hold about 1.3%. This sample comprised CD4+ or CD8+ T cells sorted from blood, obtained in a trial of the OX40 agonist ivuxolimab. Every receptor here comes from an adult with an advanced solid tumor such as melanoma, head and neck, liver or kidney cancer. Each CDR3 is given with its conserved first and last residue. Only some rows state a clone size, as once, few, many or a class for expanded clones.

J: TRBJ1-1
V: TRBV30
size: -
CDR3: CAWSFNTEAFF

J: TRBJ2-3
V: TRBV5-6
size: -
CDR3: CASRDLGTDTQYF

J: TRBJ2-3
V: TRBV25-1
size: once
CDR3: CASSEYVGFTQYF

J: TRBJ2-7
V: TRBV5-5
size: once
CDR3: CASSLGQSNDEQYF

J: TRBJ1-1
V: TRBV25-1
size: -
CDR3: CASSDGGRLEAFF

J: TRBJ2-5
V: TRBV7-9
size: -
CDR3: CASSLDGWGDQGTQYF

J: TRBJ1-3
V: TRBV28
size: -
CDR3: CASSLAGPHSGNTIYF

J: TRBJ2-7
V: TRBV20-1
size: -
CDR3: CSAGATREQYF

J: TRBJ2-7
V: TRBV19
size: -
CDR3: CASSKGTVTYEQYF

J: TRBJ2-3
V: TRBV5-4
size: -
CDR3: CASSPRWADTQYF

J: TRBJ2-3
V: TRBV29-1
size: -
CDR3: CSVAASRGTDTQYF

J: TRBJ1-5
V: TRBV19
size: -
CDR3: CASSDLDRSNQPQHF

J: TRBJ2-7
V: TRBV28
size: -
CDR3: CASSLWSGLYEQYF

J: TRBJ1-2
V: TRBV7-9
size: -
CDR3: CASSLAQGKNYGYTF

J: TRBJ2-3
V: TRBV30
size: -
CDR3: CAWSAPRGGGGTDTQYF

J: TRBJ1-3
V: TRBV2
size: -
CDR3: CASGFSGNTIYF

J: TRBJ2-3
V: TRBV5-1
size: -
CDR3: CASSLGLDVDTQYF

J: TRBJ2-7
V: TRBV6-4
size: once
CDR3: CASSDPLSGGDSYEQYF

J: TRBJ2-5
V: TRBV11-3
size: -
CDR3: CASSSGTDSQETQYF

J: TRBJ2-5
V: TRBV2
size: -
CDR3: CASSSQAFQETQYF

J: TRBJ2-2
V: TRBV4-1
size: -
CDR3: CASSRDGTGTANTGELFF

J: TRBJ2-1
V: TRBV11-2
size: -
CDR3: CASSMQIKGEQFF

J: TRBJ2-5
V: TRBV5-1
size: few
CDR3: CASRPSPRETQYF

J: TRBJ1-1
V: TRBV14
size: once
CDR3: CASSQERGTDTEAFF

J: TRBJ1-3
V: TRBV11-2
size: once
CDR3: CASSWVGSSGNTIYF

J: TRBJ2-2
V: TRBV30
size: -
CDR3: CAGNSGQGGELFF

J: TRBJ2-1
V: TRBV7-9
size: -
CDR3: CASTYLTGRSYNEQFF

J: TRBJ1-1
V: TRBV11-2
size: -
CDR3: CASRQSGGDTEAFF

J: TRBJ1-3
V: TRBV19
size: -
CDR3: CASSIGGTPSGNTIYF

J: TRBJ2-2
V: TRBV28
size: -
CDR3: CASSSPGAEAGELFF

J: TRBJ2-1
V: TRBV5-5
size: few
CDR3: CASSLRQDSYNEQFF

J: TRBJ1-2
V: TRBV9
size: -
CDR3: CASSAGTGGFYGYTF

J: TRBJ1-2
V: TRBV30
size: -
CDR3: CAWTLGHGYTF

J: TRBJ1-2
V: TRBV25-1
size: once
CDR3: CASSEGGTGDGYTF

J: TRBJ1-2
V: TRBV28
size: -
CDR3: CAGGGDYGYTF

J: TRBJ2-3
V: TRBV6-5
size: once
CDR3: CASSYGGQPVTDTQYF

J: TRBJ1-2
V: TRBV5-5
size: -
CDR3: CASSWSVQGNYGYTF

J: TRBJ1-3
V: TRBV7-2
size: -
CDR3: CASSFRGGKISGNTIYF

J: TRBJ2-6
V: TRBV6-5
size: -
CDR3: CASTLGSGANVLTF

J: TRBJ1-1
V: TRBV29-1
size: -
CDR3: CSVEDQGANTEAFF

J: TRBJ2-2
V: TRBV18
size: -
CDR3: CASRRPGQENTGELFF

J: TRBJ2-3
V: TRBV6-6
size: -
CDR3: CASSPGPDTQYF

J: TRBJ1-4
V: TRBV6-1
size: -
CDR3: CASSERQGGEKLFF

J: TRBJ2-5
V: TRBV19
size: -
CDR3: CASSRQGASGETQYF

J: TRBJ1-3
V: TRBV10-3
size: -
CDR3: CAIRPGDSGNTIYF

J: TRBJ2-7
V: TRBV11-3
size: -
CDR3: CASSSGTGPTYEQYF